This T cell receptor beta chain came from a study of blood T cell repertoires in COVID-19. Sequencing was performed with immunoSEQ multiplex PCR; in TCRdb, only in-frame clones are kept and a portion is missing. Of about 420,000 clones in the sample, around 90% were seen once. This TCR came from a man younger than 35 with COVID-19, enrolled during active disease. The sequencing sample was made of peripheral blood.

The CDR3 DNA follows: TGTGCCAGCAGCCAAGACAGGCCCGGGGAGCTGTTTTTT. As protein: CASSQDRPGELFF. This chain links TRBV4-2 with TRBJ2-2; D remains ambiguous. Deletions cut 0 bases from V and 6 bases from J, with 5 bases between. The CDR3 totals 13 residues. CDR1 is LGHNA and CDR2 is YNFKEQ in the germline V gene.